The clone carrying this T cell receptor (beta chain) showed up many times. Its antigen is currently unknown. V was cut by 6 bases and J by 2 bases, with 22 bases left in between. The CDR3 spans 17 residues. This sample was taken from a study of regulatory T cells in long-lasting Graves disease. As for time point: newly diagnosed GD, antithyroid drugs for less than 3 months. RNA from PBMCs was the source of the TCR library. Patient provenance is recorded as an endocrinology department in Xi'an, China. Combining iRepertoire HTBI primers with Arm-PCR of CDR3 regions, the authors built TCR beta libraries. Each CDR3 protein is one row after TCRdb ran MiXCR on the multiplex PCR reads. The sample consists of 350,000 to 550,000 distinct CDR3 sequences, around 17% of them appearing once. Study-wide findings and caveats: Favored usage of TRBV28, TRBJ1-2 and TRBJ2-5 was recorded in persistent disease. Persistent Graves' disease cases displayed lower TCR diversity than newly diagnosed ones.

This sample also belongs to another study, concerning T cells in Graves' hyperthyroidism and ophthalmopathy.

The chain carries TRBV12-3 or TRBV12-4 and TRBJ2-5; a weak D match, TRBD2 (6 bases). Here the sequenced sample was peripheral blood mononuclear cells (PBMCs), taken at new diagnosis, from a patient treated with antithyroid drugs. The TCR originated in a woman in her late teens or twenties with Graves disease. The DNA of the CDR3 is TGTGCCAGCAGAAGCGCCTGGGGGGTACGTTGGCAAGAGACCCAGTACTTC. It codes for CASRSAWGVRWQETQYF.